This section outlines one TCR beta chain sequence together with its context. Its antigen is unidentified. The sample comes from a study of cytomegalovirus exposure and HLA in healthy donors. Broader study findings: Presence/absence analyses assumed roughly uniform sequencing depth across donors. With further analysis later on, most CMV-associated TCR beta chains appeared HLA-restricted. Later analysis associated a missense DCLRE1C variant with TCR beta V- and J-gene trimming.

The V and J ends lost 1 base and 3 bases, in that order; junction bases with no gene match: 9. Germline lookup yields CDR1 SGHRS and CDR2 YFSETQ. The CDR3 covers 16 residues. PCR primers comprised 60 Vbeta and 13 Jbeta primers. Clones were read by immunoSEQ multiplex PCR, and TCRdb kept only the in-frame ones, dropping some. The repertoire holds 84,000 or so clones, with roughly three quarters as singletons. The sample was PBMCs. The source of this sequence is a male donor in good health and CMV-seronegative. The chain has TRBV5-1 and TRBJ2-7; 8 nucleotides line up with TRBD2. The CDR3 protein is CASSLYLTSGGYEQYF. CDR3 nucleotides: TGCGCCAGCAGCTTGTACCTAACTAGCGGCGGCTACGAGCAGTACTTC.